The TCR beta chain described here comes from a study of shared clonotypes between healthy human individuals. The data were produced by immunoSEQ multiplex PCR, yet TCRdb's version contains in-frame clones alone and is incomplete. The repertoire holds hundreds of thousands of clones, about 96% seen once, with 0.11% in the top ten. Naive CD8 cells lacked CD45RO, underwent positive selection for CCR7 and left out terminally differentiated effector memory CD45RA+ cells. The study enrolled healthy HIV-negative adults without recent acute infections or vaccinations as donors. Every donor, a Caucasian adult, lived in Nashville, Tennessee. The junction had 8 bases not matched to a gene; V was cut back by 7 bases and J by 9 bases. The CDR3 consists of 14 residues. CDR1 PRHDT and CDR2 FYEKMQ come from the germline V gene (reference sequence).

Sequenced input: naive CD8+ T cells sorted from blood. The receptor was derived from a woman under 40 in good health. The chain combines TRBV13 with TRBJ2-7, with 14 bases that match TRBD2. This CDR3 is CASTSGLAGEAQYF. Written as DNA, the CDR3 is TGTGCCAGCACTTCGGGACTAGCGGGAGAGGCGCAGTACTTC.